Each of the 3 T cell receptor beta chains below was sequenced from the same sample in a study of beta chain features in type 1 diabetes. Findings and limits, study-wide: A moderate, significant TCRB CDR3 shortening appeared in type 1 diabetes across four CD4+ subsets.

No antigen has been assigned to these receptors. Expressed TCRB transcripts were sequenced after all isolated RNA was converted to cDNA. TCRdb's table, derived via immunoSEQ multiplex PCR, lists solely in-frame clones and lacks some. The sample holds some 660,000 clones, over 12% seen once. The sequenced material came from naive CD4+ T cells from blood. Receptors originate from a young man with type 1 diabetes.

The V and J genes are TRBV6-1 and TRBJ2-7, with D hard to call. V was shortened by 2 bases and J by 2 bases, with 7 bases between the two germline ends. CDR3 length: 13 residues. Germline CDR1 reads MNHNS; CDR2 reads SASEGT. The CDR3 DNA follows: TGTGCCAGCAGTGAACGGGTAACCTACGAGCAGTACTTC. This encodes CASSERVTYEQYF.

This chain links TRBV7-2 with TRBJ1-1, with D possibly matching TRBD1 (6 bases). CDR1 and CDR2 (germline): SGHTA, FQGNSA. V dropped 1 base and J dropped 5 bases, with 14 bases sitting between them. The CDR3 spans 15 residues. The CDR3 DNA follows: TGTGCCAGCAGCTTAGTTACCAGGGGAGGGACTGAAGCTTTCTTT. It specifies CASSLVTRGGTEAFF.

The chain employs TRBV7-2 and TRBJ2-1; D not certain. V lost 1 base and J lost 5, with 9 bases in between. Germline V lookup: CDR1 SGHTA, CDR2 FQGNSA. The CDR3 is 14 residues long. The DNA of the CDR3 is TGTGCCAGCAGCTTAGGAAGAGGTAACAATGAGCAGTTCTTC. Residues: CASSLGRGNNEQFF.